This T cell receptor beta chain derives from a study of shared clonotypes between healthy human individuals. This CDR3 is built from 11 residues. V gave up 3 bases and J gave up 11 bases, with 10 bases separating them. The germline CDR1 and CDR2 sequences are MDHEN and SYDVKM. The method was immunoSEQ multiplex PCR; TCRdb's version includes in-frame clones alone and lacks a portion of them. The repertoire has 1.5 million to 2.5 million clones, approximately 94% of them found once; the top ten carry more than 0.95%. Study observations and caveats: Exclusively blood specimens were collected; tissue repertoires likely differ.

Naivety among CD8 cells was defined by CD45RO negativity and positive CCR7 selection, thereby excluding terminally differentiated effector memory CD45RA+ cells. Concerning this clone itself: Its specificity is not known.

Sequenced input: naive CD8+ T cells sorted from blood. The sequence was obtained from a man aged 18 to 29 in good health. This chain links TRBV28 with TRBJ1-2; D perhaps matches TRBD1 (5 bases). The CDR3 loop reads CASSLSEGYTF. As DNA, the CDR3 is TGTGCCAGCAGTTTGTCAGAGGGGTACACCTTC.